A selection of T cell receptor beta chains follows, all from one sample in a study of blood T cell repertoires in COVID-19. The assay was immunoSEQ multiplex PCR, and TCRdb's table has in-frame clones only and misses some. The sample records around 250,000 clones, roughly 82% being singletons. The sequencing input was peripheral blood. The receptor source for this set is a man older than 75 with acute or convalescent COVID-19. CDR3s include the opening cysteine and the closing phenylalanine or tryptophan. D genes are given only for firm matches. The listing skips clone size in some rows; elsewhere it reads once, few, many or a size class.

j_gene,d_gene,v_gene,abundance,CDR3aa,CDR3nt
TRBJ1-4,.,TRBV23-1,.,CASSLTGNEKLFF,TGCGCCAGCAGTCTGACAGGAAATGAAAAACTGTTTTTT
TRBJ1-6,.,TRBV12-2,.,CASRGTSGKSPLHF,TGTGCAAGTCGGGGGACATCGGGGAAATCACCCCTCCACTTT
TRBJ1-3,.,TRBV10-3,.,CAISLGEGNTIYF,TGTGCCATCAGCCTCGGAGAGGGCAACACCATATATTTT
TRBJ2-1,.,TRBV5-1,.,CASSSTGDLGEFF,TGCGCCAGCAGCTCGACGGGGGATCTTGGGGAGTTCTTC
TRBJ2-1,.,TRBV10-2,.,CASSEANEQFF,TGCGCCAGCAGTGAAGCAAATGAGCAGTTCTTC
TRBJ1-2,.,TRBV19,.,CASSMDTNGYTF,TGTGCCAGTAGTATGGACACGAATGGCTACACCTTC
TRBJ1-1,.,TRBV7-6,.,CASSLETQGITEAFF,TGTGCCAGCAGCTTAGAGACACAGGGAATCACTGAAGCTTTCTTT
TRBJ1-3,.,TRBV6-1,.,CASSAPSGGTGNTIYF,TGTGCCAGCAGTGCCCCCTCGGGGGGGACTGGAAACACCATATATTTT
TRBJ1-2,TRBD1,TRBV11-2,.,CASSPRTGGHRGYTF,TGTGCCAGCAGCCCGCGGACAGGGGGCCATAGAGGCTACACCTTC
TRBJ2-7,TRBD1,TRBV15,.,CATSRDRSGGRSYEQYF,TGTGCCACCAGCAGGGACAGGTCAGGGGGAAGGAGCTACGAGCAGTACTTC
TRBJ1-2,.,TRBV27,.,CASSGVGNYGYTF,TGTGCCAGCAGCGGGGTTGGTAACTATGGCTACACCTTC
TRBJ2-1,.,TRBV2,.,CASTWGRRNEQFF,TGTGCCAGCACGTGGGGCAGGCGCAATGAGCAGTTCTTC
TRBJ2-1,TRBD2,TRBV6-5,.,CASRRGTSGYNEQFF,TGTGCCAGCAGGAGGGGGACTAGCGGATACAATGAGCAGTTCTTC
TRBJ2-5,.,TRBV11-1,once,CASSLQGFRETQYF,TGTGCCAGCAGCTTACAGGGGTTCCGAGAGACCCAGTACTTC
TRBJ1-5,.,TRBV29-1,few,CSVGQVNQPQHF,TGCAGCGTTGGGCAGGTGAATCAGCCCCAGCATTTT
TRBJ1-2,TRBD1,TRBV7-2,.,CASSSDRGPIIYGYTF,TGTGCCAGCAGCTCGGACAGGGGACCTATCATCTATGGCTACACCTTC
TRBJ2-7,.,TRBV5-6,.,CASSGGDSLEQYF,TGTGCCAGCAGCGGCGGGGACTCTCTCGAGCAGTACTTC
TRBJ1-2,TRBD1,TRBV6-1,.,CASSEGRQGYYGYTF,TGTGCCAGCAGTGAAGGAAGACAGGGCTACTATGGCTACACCTTC
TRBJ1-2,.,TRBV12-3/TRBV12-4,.,CASTEGDYGYTF,TGTGCCAGCACCGAAGGGGACTATGGCTACACCTTC
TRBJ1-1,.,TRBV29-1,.,CSAGRYSGTLYEAFF,TGCAGCGCGGGGCGATATTCGGGGACACTGTACGAAGCTTTCTTT
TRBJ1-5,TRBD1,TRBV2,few,CASSDRGLGNQPQHF,TGTGCCAGCAGTGACAGGGGGCTGGGCAATCAGCCCCAGCATTTT
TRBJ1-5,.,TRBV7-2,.,CASSLKRGAYSNQPQHF,TGTGCCAGCAGCTTAAAAAGGGGCGCTTATAGCAATCAGCCCCAGCATTTT
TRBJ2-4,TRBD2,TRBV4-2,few,CASSPGEASGSLGKNIQYF,TGTGCCAGCTCCCCCGGGGAGGCTAGCGGGAGTTTGGGGAAAAACATTCAGTACTTC
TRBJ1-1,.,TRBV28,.,CASSSAVRGAFF,TGTGCCAGCAGCTCGGCCGTCCGGGGGGCTTTCTTT
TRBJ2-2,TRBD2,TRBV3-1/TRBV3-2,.,CASTLVAGVKDGELFF,TGTGCCAGCACCCTGGTAGCGGGAGTAAAGGACGGGGAGCTGTTTTTT